This note documents a single T cell receptor (beta chain) sequence. This record belongs to a study of T cell responses to AZD1222 COVID-19 vaccine. TCRdb's table, derived via immunoSEQ multiplex PCR, lists solely in-frame clones and lacks some. The sample has roughly 190,000 clones; roughly nine tenths are singletons. The sequences come from peripheral blood, collected 28 days after the second AZD1222 dose. This clonotype was sampled from an adult who received the AZD1222 COVID-19 vaccine.

As DNA, the CDR3 is TGCGCCAGCAGCTTGGAACGGCTAGCCTACAATGAGCAGTTCTTC. This translates into CASSLERLAYNEQFF. V usage is TRBV5-1 and J usage is TRBJ2-1, with D unclear. CDR3 length: 15 amino acids. Germline V gives CDR1 SGHRS, CDR2 YFSETQ. V lost 0 bases and J lost 2, with 9 bases in between.